This T cell receptor (beta chain) derives from a study of T cells expressing NK-cell markers. With the 5' RACE reads reprocessed, TCRdb shows one record per CDR3 protein and no DNA. The specimen's table records under 500,000 distinct CDR3 sequences. The germline V gene encodes CDR1 LGHNA and CDR2 YSLEER. This CDR3 contains 15 residues. The sequenced material came from blood T cells: a sorted CD56 or NKG2C T cell subset, CD4+ or CD8+ T cells, or bulk PBMC T cells (not recorded which). J is TRBJ2-1 and V is TRBV4-3; absent DNA, TCRdb's TRBD1 call cannot be checked. The clonotype originates from a woman aged 18 to 69 in good health. CDR3 amino acids: CASSPGTATYNEQFF.